This TCR beta chain was identified during a study of blood T cell repertoires in COVID-19. About the research overall: Sites in the United States, Italy and Spain provided acute and convalescent COVID-19 samples.

Profiled with immunoSEQ multiplex PCR; TCRdb holds only in-frame clones, not every one. The sample includes 130,000 to 150,000 clones, about 80% of them seen just once. This CDR3 is built from 13 residues. The germline gives CDR1 SGHKS, CDR2 YYEKEE (reference sequence). The trim removed 2 bases at V and 4 bases at J, leaving 1 base unmatched. Sequencing used peripheral blood. This receptor was taken from a woman of 80 years or more with acute or convalescent COVID-19. This rearrangement joins TRBV5-5 to TRBJ2-3, with 7 bases matching TRBD1. CDR3 region: CASSFQGADTQYF. CDR3 nucleotides: TGTGCCAGCAGCTTCCAGGGGGCAGATACGCAGTATTTT.